A selection of T cell receptor beta chains follows, all from one sample in a study of OX40 agonist ivuxolimab in advanced cancers. Generated by immunoSEQ multiplex PCR, the TCRdb table keeps only in-frame clones and is missing some. The table lists about 73,000 clones, around 90% of them singletons. This specimen was CD4+ or CD8+ T cells sorted from blood, taken in a trial of the OX40 agonist ivuxolimab. These receptors were collected from an adult with an advanced solid tumor such as melanoma, head and neck, liver or kidney cancer. Both conserved end residues are part of each CDR3. A D gene is named only where the DNA matches it firmly.

>TRBV4-1|-
CASSQDPTGSSYNEQFF
>TRBV19|TRBD2
CASRAGGRDTDTQYF
>TRBV6-5|-
CASTYGGEATDTQYF
>TRBV5-4|TRBD1
CASSAPRDRATNTQYF
>TRBV30|-
CAWSVTGGYGYTF
>TRBV23-1|-
CASRRSNCLFGPQVTQYF
>TRBV6-1|-
CASSVLLAEGSEQFF
>TRBV19|-
CASRREAGTGELFF
>TRBV2|TRBD2
CASSDGLAGSSEQYF
>TRBV4-1|-
CASSQEGVSTDTQYF
>TRBV11-2|-
CASSLFRGGGNTIYF
>TRBV5-6|-
CASSFDGDEQYF
>TRBV7-9|TRBD2
CASSAGTSGYGEQFF
>TRBV6-1|TRBD2
CASRRLAGAYEQYF
>TRBV7-2|TRBD1
CASSWDSVLNTEAFF
>TRBV7-2|-
CASSLGHLQTYEQYF
>TRBV4-1|-
CASSQDPHTYEQYF
>TRBV18|-
CASSSGTTSYEQYF
>TRBV5-6|-
CASSLAGRAWDTQYF
>TRBV7-2|-
CASRYLPWSRYNEQFF
>TRBV6-5|-
CASSYSARDKKNIQYF
>TRBV7-9|TRBD1
CASSYGRGQGAYEQYF
>TRBV5-1|TRBD2
CASSPGTSGLDEQFF
>TRBV16|-
CASSQSFSGNEQYF
>TRBV2|-
CASMGTVGGKLFF
>TRBV5-5|-
CASSLEGRVKHF
>TRBV10-3|-
CAISGTGTNEQYF
>TRBV28|-
CASSLGAVNQPQHF
>TRBV2|-
CASSDPFPNPRGIRSGANVLTF
>TRBV30|TRBD2
CAWSRGLAGGTDTQYF
>TRBV19|-
CASSGGHRSSYEQYF
>TRBV5-1|-
CASSLGGVGGANVLTF
>TRBV9|-
CASSVGGGPNEKLFF
>TRBV6-1|TRBD2
CASSDSGSFYNEQFF
>TRBV4-1|TRBD1
CASSPYEGARNQPQHF
>TRBV7-8|TRBD1
CASSPGQGESNEQFF
>TRBV6-6|-
CASSYSRWNNEQFF
>TRBV19|-
CASSIVGADTQYF
>TRBV19|TRBD1
CASRQRGREAEAFF
>TRBV14|-
CASSQLGRVGKLMNTEAFF
>TRBV4-1|-
CASSREAYREGRTEAFF
>TRBV29-1|-
CSVVIDSNLNTEAFF
>TRBV6-5|-
CASSPDSQYF